The sequence of this T cell receptor beta chain was determined in a study of T-cell reconstitution after alpha-beta-depleted transplantation in children. Comment on this clonotype: Its antigen is as yet unknown.

The library targeted TCRbeta and was prepared with unique molecular identifiers. TCRdb passed the PCR reads through MiXCR, listing each CDR3 protein once. This sample has around 800,000 distinct CDR3 sequences, with roughly 16% found just once. Regarding the study as a whole: High day-60 TCRbeta diversity in some patients came from surviving recipient T cells and thymic progenitors. Reportedly, alpha-beta T cells present about two months post-transplant originated from several hundred expanded clones of graft origin. A year post-transplant, T-cell counts and diversity derived mostly from newly produced T cells.

The source was PBMCs, mostly from graft donor cells, collected 360 days after TCRalphabeta/CD19-depleted stem cell transplant. This receptor was identified in a male patient younger than 18 who had a stem cell transplant for acute lymphoblastic leukemia, so the T cells may come from the graft donor.

DNA of the CDR3: TGCGCCAGCAGCTTGGATTTCGCCGAGCTTTACGCTCCTTACGAGCAGTACTTC. It codes for CASSLDFAELYAPYEQYF. The genes are TRBV5-1 and TRBJ2-7; D uncertain. The V gene's germline CDR1 is SGHRS and CDR2 YFSETQ. CDR3 length: 18 amino acids. Trimming took off 0 bases at V and 4 bases at J, with 23 bases between the two ends.